The T cell receptor (beta chain) described here comes from a study of shared clonotypes between healthy human individuals. Assay used: immunoSEQ multiplex PCR; TCRdb lists only in-frame clones, some missing. Of about 520,000 clones in the sample, 70% to 85% were seen once. Germline loops: CDR1 MGHRA, CDR2 YSYEKL. The CDR3 extends over 14 amino acids. V trimming: 1 base; J trimming: 3 bases; junction bases outside the gene matches: 3. The TCR originated in a woman aged 40 to 49 in good health. Some clones in this sample may be carry-over from other donors' samples. The chain couples TRBV4-1 to TRBJ2-7; 7 bases agree with TRBD1. The material sequenced was PBMCs. The CDR3 reads CASSQGTGLYEQYF. CDR3 nucleotides: TGCGCCAGCAGCCAAGGGACAGGCCTCTACGAGCAGTACTTC.